This section outlines one TCR beta chain sequence together with its context. Its specificity is unknown. TCRdb independently ran MiXCR on the 5' RACE reads; one entry per CDR3 protein. The data contain about 200,000 distinct CDR3 sequences, around 13% of them singletons. The V and J ends lost 6 bases and 5 bases, in that order; junction bases with no gene match: 11. Germline CDR1 reads SEHNR; CDR2 reads FQNEAQ (reference sequence). There are 16 residues in the CDR3. The data were obtained in a study of CD8 T cells in ankylosing spondylitis. Overall study results and limits: Within peripheral blood, clones linked to disease were CD8+ and relatively rare. Certain motif variants had earlier been reported in reactive arthritis synovial fluid and blood. Ankylosing spondylitis blood appeared to be characterized by a TCR beta motif of under 10 highly homologous variants.

Sequenced: blood, either unsorted or a sorted T cell fraction (not recorded which). V gene TRBV7-9 combines with J gene TRBJ2-3, with 10 bases that match TRBD2. The clonotype comes from a male donor with ankylosing spondylitis or in good health (not recorded which). The CDR3 DNA sequence: TGTGCCAGCAGTTTCCCCAGCGGGGGGGCGGTAGATACGCAGTATTTT. The encoded protein is CASSFPSGGAVDTQYF. The variable domain in full, completed from reference TRBV7-9 and TRBJ2-3, reads DTGVSQNPRHKITKRGQNVTFRCDPISEHNRLYWYRQTLGQGPEFLTYFQNEAQLEKSRLLSDRFSAERPKGSFSTLEIQRTEQGDSAMYLCASSFPSGGAVDTQYFGPGTRLTVL.